Listed below are T cell receptor beta chains from one sample, sequenced in a study of blood T cells in healthy people across ages. TCRdb processed the 5' RACE reads anew with MiXCR; each CDR3 protein has one entry. This table has about 800,000 distinct CDR3 sequences, roughly 60% appearing once. The specimen sequenced was blood. These receptors came from a man aged 25 to 40 in good health. Each CDR3 is given with its conserved first and last residue. A D gene is named only where the DNA matches it firmly. Where a row states a size, it is once, few, many or the class of an expanded clone; other rows omit it.

>TRBJ2-1|-|TRBV7-9|-|16
CASSLAGGDFYSEQFF
TGTGCCAGCAGCTTAGCGGGCGGGGACTTCTACAGTGAGCAGTTCTTC
>TRBJ2-2|TRBD2|TRBV11-2|-|20
CASSLGPGLARGANTGELFF
TGTGCCAGCAGCTTAGGCCCGGGACTAGCGAGGGGGGCGAACACCGGGGAGCTGTTTTTT
>TRBJ1-4|-|TRBV5-5|once|14
CASSARAAAEKLFF
TGTGCCAGCAGCGCCCGTGCGGCGGCTGAAAAACTGTTTTTT
>TRBJ2-6|-|TRBV10-3|many|14
CAISETSGANVLTF
TGTGCCATCAGTGAGACGTCAGGGGCCAACGTCCTGACTTTC
>TRBJ1-2|TRBD1|TRBV10-3|few|11
CAITGAYGYTF
TGTGCCATAACAGGGGCCTATGGCTACACCTTC
>TRBJ2-4|TRBD2|TRBV7-2|-|16
CASSPSPSGGGNIQYF
TGTGCCAGCAGCCCCTCCCCTAGCGGGGGGGGAAACATTCAGTACTTC
>TRBJ1-2|-|TRBV20-1|-|12
CSARPQTDGYTF
TGCAGTGCTAGACCCCAGACGGACGGCTACACCTTC
>TRBJ2-7|-|TRBV13|-|14
CASSFTYSSYEQYF
TGTGCCAGCAGCTTCACATACAGCTCCTACGAGCAGTACTTC
>TRBJ2-1|TRBD2|TRBV7-3|-|17
CASSSPAGTSGGNEQFF
TGTGCCAGCAGCTCACCAGCCGGGACTAGCGGGGGCAATGAGCAGTTCTTC
>TRBJ2-1|TRBD2|TRBV20-1|-|13
CSAWGLAGNEQFF
TGCAGTGCCTGGGGACTAGCTGGGAATGAGCAGTTCTTC
>TRBJ2-1|-|TRBV4-3|many|13
CASSQETWGQQFF
TGCGCCAGCAGCCAAGAAACCTGGGGTCAGCAGTTCTTC
>TRBJ2-7|TRBD1|TRBV10-3|-|13
CASQRQGAGEQYF
TGTGCCAGCCAGAGACAGGGGGCGGGTGAGCAGTACTTC
>TRBJ1-5|-|TRBV25-1|-|16
CASSELSPGSNQPQHF
TGTGCCAGCAGTGAATTAAGCCCCGGGAGCAATCAGCCCCAGCATTTT
>TRBJ1-4|-|TRBV10-3|-|14
CAIKSAGQNEKLFF
TGTGCCATCAAATCTGCAGGGCAGAATGAAAAACTGTTTTTT
>TRBJ1-2|-|TRBV6-5|-|15
CASSYSLLSGGGYTF
TGTGCCAGCAGTTACTCGCTTTTGTCTGGGGGTGGCTACACCTTC
>TRBJ2-5|-|TRBV29-1|-|16
CSVGCFRGWVPETQYF
TGCAGCGTTGGTTGTTTCAGGGGTTGGGTCCCAGAGACCCAGTACTTC
>TRBJ1-1|-|TRBV6-5|-|15
CASRRVREGDTEAFF
TGTGCCAGCAGAAGAGTCAGGGAGGGAGACACTGAAGCTTTCTTT
>TRBJ2-7|-|TRBV5-5|-|14
CASSKGRASYEQYF
TGTGCCAGCAGTAAGGGCAGAGCCTCCTACGAGCAGTACTTC
>TRBJ2-5|-|TRBV6-5|-|13
CASTKDQTGTQYF
TGTGCCAGCACTAAGGACCAGACTGGGACCCAGTACTTC
>TRBJ2-7|TRBD1|TRBV20-1|few|14
CSARRGQGADEQYF
TGCAGTGCTAGGAGGGGACAGGGGGCAGATGAGCAGTACTTC
>TRBJ1-5|-|TRBV2|-|17
CASSTLRGGSRNQPQHF
TGTGCCAGCAGTACCTTGCGAGGGGGATCACGCAATCAGCCCCAGCATTTT
>TRBJ2-5|-|TRBV29-1|-|11
CSPTVRETQYF
TGCAGCCCGACAGTGCGAGAGACCCAGTACTTC
>TRBJ1-1|TRBD1|TRBV29-1|-|15
CSVRQGYSSDTEAFF
TGCAGCGTTCGACAGGGGTACTCGTCGGACACTGAAGCTTTCTTT
>TRBJ2-3|-|TRBV10-3|-|14
CAISESTRTDTQYF
TGTGCCATCAGTGAGTCGACCAGGACAGATACGCAGTATTTT
>TRBJ2-7|-|TRBV20-1|-|12
CSASIGSYEQYF
TGCAGTGCTAGCATCGGCTCCTACGAGCAGTACTTC
>TRBJ2-1|-|TRBV6-1|-|14
CASSGAGRPNEQFF
TGTGCCAGCAGTGGTGCGGGGCGCCCCAATGAGCAGTTCTTC
>TRBJ1-5|-|TRBV20-1|-|12
CSATPGYQPQHF
TGCAGTGCCACCCCGGGCTATCAGCCCCAGCATTTT
>TRBJ1-1|-|TRBV10-3|few|14
CAISESVVYTEAFF
TGTGCCATCAGTGAGTCGGTAGTTTACACTGAAGCTTTCTTT
>TRBJ2-3|-|TRBV12-3/TRBV12-4|-|15
CASSLGHRSTDTQYF
TGTGCCAGCAGTTTAGGCCACCGTAGCACAGATACGCAGTATTTT
>TRBJ1-2|TRBD1|TRBV29-1|-|13
CSVVPTGVSGYTF
TGCAGCGTTGTACCCACAGGGGTTAGCGGCTACACCTTC
>TRBJ2-5|-|TRBV29-1|-|13
CSVELRGRETQYF
TGCAGCGTTGAACTGAGAGGGCGTGAGACCCAGTACTTC
>TRBJ2-1|TRBD2|TRBV11-2|-|15
CASSSPRGRENEQFF
TGTGCCAGCAGCTCCCCTCGAGGGCGGGAGAATGAGCAGTTCTTC
>TRBJ1-5|-|TRBV7-9|few|18
CASSLAQGGSFGNQPQHF
TGTGCCAGCAGCTTAGCGCAAGGGGGGAGCTTCGGCAATCAGCCCCAGCATTTT
>TRBJ2-2|-|TRBV19|once|17
CASSAPTYSPDTGELFF
TGTGCCAGTAGTGCGCCTACATACAGTCCGGACACCGGGGAGCTGTTTTTT
>TRBJ2-3|TRBD2|TRBV6-2/TRBV6-3|-|18
CASSYSSLAGDRTDTQYF
TGTGCCAGCAGTTACTCATCACTAGCGGGAGACAGAACAGATACGCAGTATTTT
>TRBJ2-4|-|TRBV7-2|-|16
CASSLSSSGAKNIQYF
TGTGCCAGCAGCTTAAGTTCCAGCGGAGCCAAAAACATTCAGTACTTC
>TRBJ2-3|TRBD2|TRBV5-1|-|15
CASSLTGGSSDTQYF
TGCGCCAGCAGCTTGACGGGGGGGTCGTCGGATACGCAGTATTTT